A selection of T cell receptor beta chains follows, all from one sample in a study of cytomegalovirus exposure and HLA in healthy donors. Profiled with immunoSEQ multiplex PCR; TCRdb holds only in-frame clones, not every one. The data contain approximately 100,000 clones, 60% to 85% of them singletons. Sequenced input: PBMCs. These receptors all stem from a female donor in good health and CMV-seronegative. Both conserved end residues are part of each CDR3. Each record gives: clone size, CDR3 length, V gene, J gene, CDR3 protein. Not every row has a clone size; where given, it reads once, few, many or a size class.

abundance: -
len: 16
v_gene: TRBV9
j_gene: TRBJ2-5
CDR3aa: CASSVAGRARGETQYF

abundance: -
len: 14
v_gene: TRBV10-1
j_gene: TRBJ2-2
CDR3aa: CASSDPLVTGELFF

abundance: once
len: 12
v_gene: TRBV11-1
j_gene: TRBJ2-1
CDR3aa: CASSLNYNEQFF

abundance: -
len: 14
v_gene: TRBV2
j_gene: TRBJ2-5
CDR3aa: CASSEDTNQETQYF

abundance: -
len: 15
v_gene: TRBV5-1
j_gene: TRBJ2-3
CDR3aa: CASSIGTSGADTQYF

abundance: -
len: 12
v_gene: TRBV6-1
j_gene: TRBJ2-3
CDR3aa: CASSRGWDTQYF

abundance: once
len: 15
v_gene: TRBV6-5
j_gene: TRBJ2-7
CDR3aa: CASSYRAGNKNEQYF

abundance: many
len: 16
v_gene: TRBV4-3
j_gene: TRBJ2-6
CDR3aa: CASSQDGNSGANVLTF

abundance: -
len: 15
v_gene: TRBV10-3
j_gene: TRBJ2-1
CDR3aa: CAIREDRAPYNEQFF

abundance: few
len: 13
v_gene: TRBV7-7
j_gene: TRBJ1-4
CDR3aa: CASGSGFNEKLFF

abundance: -
len: 15
v_gene: TRBV7-9
j_gene: TRBJ2-7
CDR3aa: CASSSWGTGAEEQYF

abundance: -
len: 16
v_gene: TRBV6-5
j_gene: TRBJ2-1
CDR3aa: CASSSLAGGSYNEQFF

abundance: few
len: 14
v_gene: TRBV29-1
j_gene: TRBJ1-1
CDR3aa: CSASKTGTGTEAFF

abundance: -
len: 19
v_gene: TRBV7-9
j_gene: TRBJ2-7
CDR3aa: CASSNRQGTASSPIYEQYF

abundance: -
len: 13
v_gene: TRBV9
j_gene: TRBJ1-1
CDR3aa: CASSEGANTEAFF

abundance: -
len: 16
v_gene: TRBV27
j_gene: TRBJ2-3
CDR3aa: CASSGRDRGLTDTQYF

abundance: -
len: 13
v_gene: TRBV7-9
j_gene: TRBJ1-1
CDR3aa: CASSWTGNTEAFF

abundance: -
len: 14
v_gene: TRBV12-5
j_gene: TRBJ1-1
CDR3aa: CASGLDRVNTEAFF

abundance: once
len: 13
v_gene: TRBV11-2
j_gene: TRBJ2-1
CDR3aa: CASSLTSGVGQFF

abundance: -
len: 16
v_gene: TRBV5-4
j_gene: TRBJ1-6
CDR3aa: CASSTPGGQGNSPLHF

abundance: -
len: 13
v_gene: TRBV7-9
j_gene: TRBJ2-7
CDR3aa: CASSRAGSYEQYF

abundance: few
len: 14
v_gene: TRBV6-5
j_gene: TRBJ2-1
CDR3aa: CASVGGVYLNEQFF

abundance: -
len: 19
v_gene: TRBV27
j_gene: TRBJ1-5
CDR3aa: CASSPEARGRSLSNQPQHF

abundance: -
len: 15
v_gene: TRBV29-1
j_gene: TRBJ1-2
CDR3aa: CSVEDPGQGSYGYTF